Below, one T cell receptor (beta chain) is given with its context. The antigen it binds to is not known. No clone much larger than this one lies a single base away; base qualities are absent. The CDR3 covers 16 residues, taking in both the cysteine and the phenylalanine. Only CDR3 DNA is held: 48 bases, read in frame from base 1. Ends trimmed: V by 0 bases, J by 7 bases; bases unmatched to a gene: 5. CDR1 is given as MNHEY and CDR2 as SVGAGI, both from the germline V gene. This record belongs to a study of blood T cell repertoires in COVID-19 (dated by TCRdb to the early 2020s). For the wider study: Samples from collaborators originated in the United States, Italy and Spain and spanned both the acute and convalescent phases of COVID-19. The material from the prospective study consisted of cDNA or gDNA derived from T cells, B-cell-depleted T cells, or PBMCs. Deeply sampled blood TCRbeta repertoires from subjects exposed to, actively infected with, or recovered from COVID-19 were included in the dataset. The repertoires were made available in a free public database intended to serve as a resource for research on the immune response to SARS-CoV-2. Samples were obtained from the ongoing ImmuneRACE study (first 160 participants) and from over 1,000 subjects provided by 6 global collaborators. A de-identified subject ID, COVID-19 status, age in years and sex were almost always included in the sample metadata. Where available, HLA class I and class II types were obtained from metadata supplied by the sample provider rather than from assay-based typing. General conclusions and limits of the study: How much clinical and demographic metadata was included differed by source and by participant, and the metadata was provided uncurated.

TCRbeta CDR3 regions were amplified from genomic DNA using the immunoSEQ Assay, a bias-controlled multiplex PCR. Regarding the original processing steps: Within the assay, amplification of reference gene primers was used to estimate how many nucleated cells each sample contained. To quantify the absolute abundance of each unique TCRbeta CDR3 rearrangement, sequence reads were collapsed and filtered. For each sample, productive Simpson clonality was calculated as the square root of Simpson's diversity index across productive rearrangements. TCRdb retrieved this table from immuneACCESS and kept in-frame rearrangements only. Not all clones are present; in checked studies, unresolved V genes account for under half, and no reason is known for the remainder. The V and J calls and the clone size are those of that table, but D and trimming were determined from the DNA. The table for this sample lists 100,000 to 150,000 clones; 70% to 90% of them were counted only once. The ten largest clones add up to approximately 1.1% of the sample.

Collaborating institutions collected whole blood in K2EDTA tubes following their own protocols. For TCRbeta analysis, collaborators shipped samples as frozen whole blood, isolated PBMCs, or DNA extracted from either of those sample types. Sequencing was done on a sample of peripheral blood. The chain uses TRBV6-5 and TRBJ2-1; TRBD2 matches 11 bases in the middle. This sequence was found in a woman of 80 years or more with acute or convalescent COVID-19. The CDR3 has the sequence CASSYSTSGSQNEQFF. At the DNA level, the sequence is TGTGCCAGCAGTTACTCCACTAGCGGGAGTCAGAATGAGCAGTTCTTC.